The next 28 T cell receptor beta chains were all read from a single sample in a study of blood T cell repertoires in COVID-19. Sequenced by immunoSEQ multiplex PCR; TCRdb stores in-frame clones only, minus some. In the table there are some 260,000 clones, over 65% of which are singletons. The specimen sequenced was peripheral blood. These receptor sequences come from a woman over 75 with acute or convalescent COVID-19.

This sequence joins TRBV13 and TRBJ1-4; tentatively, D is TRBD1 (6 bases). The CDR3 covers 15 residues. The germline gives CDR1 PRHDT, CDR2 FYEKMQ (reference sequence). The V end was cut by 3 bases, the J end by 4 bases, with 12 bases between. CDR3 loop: CASSFNTGSNEKLFF. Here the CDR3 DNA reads TGTGCCAGCAGCTTTAATACAGGGAGTAATGAAAAACTGTTTTTT.

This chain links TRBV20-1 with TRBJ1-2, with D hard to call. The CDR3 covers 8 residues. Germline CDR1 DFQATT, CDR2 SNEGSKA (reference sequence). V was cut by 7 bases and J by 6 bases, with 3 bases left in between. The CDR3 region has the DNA TGCAGTGTAAATGGCTACACCTTC. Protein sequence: CSVNGYTF.

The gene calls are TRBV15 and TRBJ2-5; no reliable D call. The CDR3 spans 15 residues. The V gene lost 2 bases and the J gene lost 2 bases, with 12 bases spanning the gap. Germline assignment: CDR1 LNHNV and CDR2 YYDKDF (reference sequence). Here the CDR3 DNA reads TGTGCCACCAGCAGATCCGCGGCGATACAAGAGACCCAGTACTTC. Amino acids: CATSRSAAIQETQYF.

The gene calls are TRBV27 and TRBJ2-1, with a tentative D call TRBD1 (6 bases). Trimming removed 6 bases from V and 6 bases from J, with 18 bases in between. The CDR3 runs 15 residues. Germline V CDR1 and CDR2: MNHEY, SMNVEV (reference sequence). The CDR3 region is CASRPGLRGSNEQFF. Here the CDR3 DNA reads TGTGCCAGCAGACCCGGACTCAGGGGCTCCAATGAGCAGTTCTTC.

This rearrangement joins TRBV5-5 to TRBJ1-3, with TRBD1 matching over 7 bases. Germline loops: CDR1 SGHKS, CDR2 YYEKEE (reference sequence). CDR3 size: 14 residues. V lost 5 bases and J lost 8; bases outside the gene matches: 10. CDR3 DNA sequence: TGTGCCAGCAGGCGTCAGGGGGTTCGGGACACCATATATTTT. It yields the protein CASRRQGVRDTIYF.

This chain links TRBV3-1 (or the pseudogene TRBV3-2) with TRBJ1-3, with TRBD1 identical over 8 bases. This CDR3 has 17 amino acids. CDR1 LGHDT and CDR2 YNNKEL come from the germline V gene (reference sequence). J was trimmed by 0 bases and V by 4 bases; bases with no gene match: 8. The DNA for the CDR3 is TGTGCCAGCAGCCGACGGACAGGGATCCTCTCTGGAAACACCATATATTTT. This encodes CASSRRTGILSGNTIYF.

In DNA, the CDR3 is TGTGCCAGCAGTTTGACTAGCGGGAGCCCCTACAATGAGCAGTTCTTC. It codes for CASSLTSGSPYNEQFF. The V and J genes are TRBV2 and TRBJ2-1, with TRBD2 matching over 12 bases. CDR3 length: 16 residues. Trimming cost V 5 bases and J 2 bases; bases outside gene matches: 4. Per the germline V gene, CDR1 is SNHLY and CDR2 is FYNNEI.

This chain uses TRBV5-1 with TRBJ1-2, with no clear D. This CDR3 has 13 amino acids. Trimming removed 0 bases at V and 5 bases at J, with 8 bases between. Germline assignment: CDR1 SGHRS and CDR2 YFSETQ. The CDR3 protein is CASSLDGVYGYTF. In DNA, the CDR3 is TGCGCCAGCAGCTTGGACGGGGTGTATGGCTACACCTTC.

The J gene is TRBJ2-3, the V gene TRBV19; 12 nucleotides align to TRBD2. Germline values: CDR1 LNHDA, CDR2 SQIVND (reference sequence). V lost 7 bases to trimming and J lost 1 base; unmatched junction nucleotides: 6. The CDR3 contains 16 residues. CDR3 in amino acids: CASNDRTSGGTDTQYF. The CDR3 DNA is TGTGCCAGTAACGACCGGACTAGCGGGGGCACAGATACGCAGTATTTT.

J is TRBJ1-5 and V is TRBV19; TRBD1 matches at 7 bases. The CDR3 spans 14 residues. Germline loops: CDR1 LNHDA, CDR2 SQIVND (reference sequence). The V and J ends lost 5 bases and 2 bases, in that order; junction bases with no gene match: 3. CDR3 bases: TGTGCCAGTAGTGAAGGGGGCGGCAATCAGCCCCAGCATTTT. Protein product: CASSEGGGNQPQHF.

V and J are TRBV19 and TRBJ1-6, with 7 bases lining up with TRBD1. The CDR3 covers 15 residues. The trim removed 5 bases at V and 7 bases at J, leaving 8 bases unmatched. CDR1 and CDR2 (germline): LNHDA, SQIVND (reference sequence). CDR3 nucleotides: TGTGCCAGTAGTGGGTCGACAGGGCAAAATTCACCCCTCCACTTT. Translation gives CASSGSTGQNSPLHF. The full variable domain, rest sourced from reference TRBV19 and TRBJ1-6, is DGGITQSPKYLFRKEGQNVTLSCEQNLNHDAMYWYRQDPGQGLRLIYYSQIVNDFQKGDIAEGYSVSREKKESFPLTVTSAQKNPTAFYLCASSGSTGQNSPLHFGNGTRLTVT.

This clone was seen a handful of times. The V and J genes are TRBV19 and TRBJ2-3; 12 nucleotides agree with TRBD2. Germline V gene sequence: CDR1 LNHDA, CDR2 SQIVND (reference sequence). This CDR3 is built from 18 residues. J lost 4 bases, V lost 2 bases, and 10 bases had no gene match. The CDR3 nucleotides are TGTGCCAGTAGTATATCGGCTAGCGGGAGGGTCGGGGCAGATACGCAGTATTTT. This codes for CASSISASGRVGADTQYF.

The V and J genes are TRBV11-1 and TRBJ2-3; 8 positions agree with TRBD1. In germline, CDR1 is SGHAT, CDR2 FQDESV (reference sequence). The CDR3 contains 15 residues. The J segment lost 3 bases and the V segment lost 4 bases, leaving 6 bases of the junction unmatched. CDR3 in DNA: TGTGCCAGCAGCTCAGCCGACAGGGGAACAGATACGCAGTATTTT. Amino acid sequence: CASSSADRGTDTQYF.

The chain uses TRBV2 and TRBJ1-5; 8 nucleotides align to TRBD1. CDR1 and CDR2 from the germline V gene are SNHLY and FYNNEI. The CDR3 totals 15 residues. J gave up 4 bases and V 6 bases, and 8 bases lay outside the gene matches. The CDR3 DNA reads TGTGCCAGCAGCCGAACGGACAGGGAGAATCAGCCCCAGCATTTT. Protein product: CASSRTDRENQPQHF.

CDR3 nucleotides: TGTGCCAGCAGCCCATACCCGGGGGGCAGAGTGAATTCACCCCTCCACTTT. Translated, it gives CASSPYPGGRVNSPLHF. This chain links TRBV5-4 with TRBJ1-6, with D possibly matching TRBD1 (6 bases). CDR3 length equals 17 residues. Trimming left V 4 bases short and J 7 bases short, with 21 bases between. The germline CDR1 and CDR2 sequences are SGHNT and YYREEE (reference sequence).

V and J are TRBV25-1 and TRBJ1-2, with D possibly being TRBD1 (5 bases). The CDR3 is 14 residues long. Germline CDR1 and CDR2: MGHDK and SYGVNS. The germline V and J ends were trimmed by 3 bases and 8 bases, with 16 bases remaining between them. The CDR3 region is CASSDAGFVSGYTF. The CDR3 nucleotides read TGTGCCAGCAGTGATGCAGGGTTTGTAAGCGGCTACACCTTC.

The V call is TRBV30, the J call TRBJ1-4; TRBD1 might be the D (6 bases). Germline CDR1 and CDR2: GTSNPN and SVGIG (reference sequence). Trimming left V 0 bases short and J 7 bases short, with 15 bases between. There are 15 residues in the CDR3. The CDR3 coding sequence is TGTGCCTGGAGTGTAAAGACAGGAGCCGTTGAAAAACTGTTTTTT. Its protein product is CAWSVKTGAVEKLFF.

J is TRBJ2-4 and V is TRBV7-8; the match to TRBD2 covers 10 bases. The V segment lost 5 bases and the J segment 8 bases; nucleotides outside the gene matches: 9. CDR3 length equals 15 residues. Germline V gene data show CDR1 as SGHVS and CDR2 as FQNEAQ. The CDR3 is CASSITSGVRDIQYF. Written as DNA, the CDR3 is TGTGCCAGCAGCATCACTAGCGGGGTTCGAGACATTCAGTACTTC.

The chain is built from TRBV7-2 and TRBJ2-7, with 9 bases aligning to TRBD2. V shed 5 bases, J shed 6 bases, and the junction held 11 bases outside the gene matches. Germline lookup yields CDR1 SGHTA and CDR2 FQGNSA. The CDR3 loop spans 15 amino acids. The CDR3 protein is CASSVSSSGRSEQYF. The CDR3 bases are TGTGCCAGCAGCGTAAGCAGTAGCGGGAGATCCGAGCAGTACTTC.

DNA of the CDR3: TGCAGCGGAGGAGCGGGCTACGAGCAGTACTTC. Protein sequence: CSGGAGYEQYF. The chain has TRBV29-1 and TRBJ2-7; tentative D call: TRBD2 (6 bases). V lost 7 bases to trimming and J lost 3 bases, with 10 bases between them. The CDR3 length is 11 residues. The germline CDR1 and CDR2 sequences are SQVTM and ANQGSEA.

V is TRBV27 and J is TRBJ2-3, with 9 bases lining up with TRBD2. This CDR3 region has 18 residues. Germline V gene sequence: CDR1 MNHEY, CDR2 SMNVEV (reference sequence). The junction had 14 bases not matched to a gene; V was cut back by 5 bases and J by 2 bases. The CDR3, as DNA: TGTGCCAGCAGTCGAACCGCGGGAGGGAAGAGGATCACAGATACGCAGTATTTT. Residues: CASSRTAGGKRITDTQYF.

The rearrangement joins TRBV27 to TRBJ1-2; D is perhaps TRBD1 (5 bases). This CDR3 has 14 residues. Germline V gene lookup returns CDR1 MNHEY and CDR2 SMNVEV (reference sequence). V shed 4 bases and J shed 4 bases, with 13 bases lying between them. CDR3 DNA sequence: TGTGCCAGCAGTTCCCGACTCAGGGCCTATGGCTACACCTTC. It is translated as CASSSRLRAYGYTF.

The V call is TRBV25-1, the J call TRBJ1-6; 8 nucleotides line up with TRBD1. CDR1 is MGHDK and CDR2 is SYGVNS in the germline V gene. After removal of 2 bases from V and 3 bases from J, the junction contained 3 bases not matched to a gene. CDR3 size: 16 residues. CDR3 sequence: CASSELGQGYNSPLHF. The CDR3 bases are TGTGCCAGCAGTGAACTCGGACAGGGCTATAATTCACCCCTCCACTTT. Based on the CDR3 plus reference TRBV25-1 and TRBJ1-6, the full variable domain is EADIYQTPRYLVIGTGKKITLECSQTMGHDKMYWYQQDPGMELHLIHYSYGVNSTEKGDLSSESTVSRIRTEHFPLTLESARPSHTSQYLCASSELGQGYNSPLHFGNGTRLTVT.

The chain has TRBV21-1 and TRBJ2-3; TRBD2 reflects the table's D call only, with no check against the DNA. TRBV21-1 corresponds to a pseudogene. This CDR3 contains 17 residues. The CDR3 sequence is CASSKALGGLAGLFEYF. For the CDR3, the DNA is TGTGCCAGCAGCAAAGCATTGGGCGGACTAGCGGGGCTGTTTGAGTATTTT.

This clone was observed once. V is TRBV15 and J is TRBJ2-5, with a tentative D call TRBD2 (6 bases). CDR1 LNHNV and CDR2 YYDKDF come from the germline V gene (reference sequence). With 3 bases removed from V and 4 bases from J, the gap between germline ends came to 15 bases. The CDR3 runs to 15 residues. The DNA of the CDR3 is TGTGCCACCAGCAGGGCCCCCGGGGGAATAGAGACCCAGTACTTC. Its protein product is CATSRAPGGIETQYF.

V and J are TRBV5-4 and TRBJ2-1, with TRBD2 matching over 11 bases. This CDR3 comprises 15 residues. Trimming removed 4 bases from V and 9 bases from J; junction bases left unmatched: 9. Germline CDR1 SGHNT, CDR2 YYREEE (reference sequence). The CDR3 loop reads CASSRSSGGASEQFF. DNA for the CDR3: TGTGCCAGCAGCCGTAGTAGCGGGGGGGCATCTGAGCAGTTCTTC.

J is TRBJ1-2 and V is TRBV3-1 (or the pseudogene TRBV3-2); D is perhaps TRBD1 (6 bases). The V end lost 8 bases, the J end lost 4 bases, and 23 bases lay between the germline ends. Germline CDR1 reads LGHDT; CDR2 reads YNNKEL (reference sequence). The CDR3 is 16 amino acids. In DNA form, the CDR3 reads TGTGCCAGCTCCAAAAGCGGCCAGGGGTATGGCTATGGCTACACCTTC. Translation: CASSKSGQGYGYGYTF.

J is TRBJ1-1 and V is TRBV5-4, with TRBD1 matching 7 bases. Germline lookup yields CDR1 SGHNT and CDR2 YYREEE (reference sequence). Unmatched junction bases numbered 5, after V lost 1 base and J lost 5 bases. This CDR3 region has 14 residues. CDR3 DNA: TGTGCCAGCAGCTTGAAGGGGGCTGGGACTGAAGCTTTCTTT. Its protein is CASSLKGAGTEAFF.